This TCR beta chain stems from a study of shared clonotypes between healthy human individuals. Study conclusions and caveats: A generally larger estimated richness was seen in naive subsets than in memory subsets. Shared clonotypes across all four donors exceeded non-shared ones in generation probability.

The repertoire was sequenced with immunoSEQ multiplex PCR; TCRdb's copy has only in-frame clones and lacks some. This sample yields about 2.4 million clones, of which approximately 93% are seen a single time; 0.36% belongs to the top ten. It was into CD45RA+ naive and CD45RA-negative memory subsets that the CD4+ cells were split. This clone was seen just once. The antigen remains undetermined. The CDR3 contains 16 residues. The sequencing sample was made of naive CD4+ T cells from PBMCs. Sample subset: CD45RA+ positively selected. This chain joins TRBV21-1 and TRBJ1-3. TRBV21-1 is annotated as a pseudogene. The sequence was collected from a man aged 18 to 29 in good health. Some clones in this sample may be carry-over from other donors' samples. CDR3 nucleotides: TGTGCCAGCAGCAAATTAATGGGAATCTCTGGAAACACCATATATTTT. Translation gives CASSKLMGISGNTIYF.